In its sample, the clone carrying this TCR beta chain was seen many times. Its antigen is as yet unknown. Points from the study as a whole: Tumor memory CD4+ T cell TCR gene usage was found to cluster with blood and lymph node memory CD4+ cells and with lymph node naive CD4+ cells.

TCRdb analysed the 5' RACE reads with MiXCR anew, one entry per CDR3 protein. The sample lists some 40,000 distinct CDR3 sequences, approximately 23% occurring once. Germline CDR1 SGDLS, CDR2 YYNGEE. V lost 4 bases and J 4 bases, leaving 8 bases between the germline ends. The CDR3 covers 12 residues. The sorted Tregs were CD4+CD25+CD127-/low cells. The rearrangement links TRBV9 to TRBJ1-2, with D uncertain. The TCR was taken from a female donor with breast cancer. Sequenced input: Tregs sorted from a lymph node. The CDR3, as DNA: TGTGCCAGCAGCTCACATAGCTATGGCTACACCTTC. Protein: CASSSHSYGYTF.